This T cell receptor beta chain is from a study of CD8 T cells in Susac syndrome. CDR3 length equals 17 residues. V dropped 3 bases and J dropped 1; count of bases not matched to a gene: 11. Looked up from germline, CDR1 is SGDLS and CDR2 is YYNGEE. An input of roughly 0.45 to 1 ug of RNA was subjected to reverse transcription using random hexamers. One entry per CDR3 protein results from TCRdb running MiXCR on the immunoSEQ multiplex PCR reads. The data contain about 26,000 distinct CDR3 sequences, 94% of them singletons. The sequence was collected from a human donor in good health. Sequenced sample: CD8+ T cells from PBMCs. This rearrangement joins TRBV9 to TRBJ2-7; the match to TRBD2 covers 9 bases. CDR3 DNA sequence: TGTGCCAGCAGCGGTTTAGCGGGGGCCCCACCTTCCTACGAGCAGTACTTC. Translation: CASSGLAGAPPSYEQYF.